The present T cell receptor beta chain was sequenced within a study of OX40 agonist ivuxolimab in advanced cancers. Looking at the study overall: Ivuxolimab, an antibody acting as an agonist of OX40 (CD134), was used to treat patients. Partial responses were achieved by three patients, one with hepatocellular carcinoma and two with cutaneous melanoma. Findings of the study overall: The study observed clonal expansion of CD4+ and CD8+ blood T cells by week 6 at 0.1 to 3.0 mg/kg.

This CDR3 region has 15 residues. V shed 10 bases and J 1 base; nucleotides not matched to a gene: 4. CDR1 is MNHEY, CDR2 SMNVEV, per germline (reference sequence). A word on this clone: Its target is unknown.

Peripheral blood came from all dose cohorts at three timepoints. Using immunoSEQ multiplex PCR, the repertoire was profiled, and TCRdb retains in-frame clones only, with some absent. The repertoire holds some 70,000 clones, with approximately 90% as singletons. V usage is TRBV27 and J usage is TRBJ2-2; 12 bases are a match to TRBD2. This receptor was obtained from an adult with an advanced solid tumor such as melanoma, head and neck, liver or kidney cancer. The sample was CD4+ or CD8+ T cells sorted from blood, taken in a trial of the OX40 agonist ivuxolimab. The CDR3 region has the DNA TGTGCCACCTCGGGACTAGCGGGGAACACCGGGGAGCTGTTTTTT. It yields the protein CATSGLAGNTGELFF.